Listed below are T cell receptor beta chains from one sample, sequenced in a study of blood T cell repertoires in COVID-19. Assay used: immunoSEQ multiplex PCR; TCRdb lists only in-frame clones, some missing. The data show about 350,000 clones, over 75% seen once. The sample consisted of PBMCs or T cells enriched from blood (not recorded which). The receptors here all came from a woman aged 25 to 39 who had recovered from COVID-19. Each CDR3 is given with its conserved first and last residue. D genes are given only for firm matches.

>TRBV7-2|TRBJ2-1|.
CASSWGAYNEQFF
TGTGCCAGCAGCTGGGGGGCCTACAATGAGCAGTTCTTC
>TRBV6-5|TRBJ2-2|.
CASCRDTGELFF
TGTGCCAGCTGCAGGGACACCGGGGAGCTGTTTTTT
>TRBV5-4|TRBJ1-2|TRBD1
CASSLGGRQGLAGYTF
TGTGCCAGCAGCTTGGGGGGGAGACAGGGATTGGCCGGCTACACCTTC
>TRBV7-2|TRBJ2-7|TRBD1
CASSLETGVSSYEQYF
TGTGCCAGCAGCTTAGAAACAGGGGTAAGCTCCTACGAGCAGTACTTC
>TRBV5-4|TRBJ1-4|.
CASSLDRFNEKLFF
TGTGCCAGCAGCTTGGACAGATTTAATGAAAAACTGTTTTTT
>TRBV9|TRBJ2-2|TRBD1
CASSVGQGAHTGELFF
TGTGCCAGCAGCGTAGGGCAGGGGGCTCACACCGGGGAGCTGTTTTTT
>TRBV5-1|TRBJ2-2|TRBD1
CASSSSGTGFLGELFF
TGCGCCAGCAGCTCTTCCGGGACAGGGTTTTTGGGGGAGCTGTTTTTT
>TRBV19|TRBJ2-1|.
CASSLDRSSYNEQFF
TGTGCCAGTAGTCTCGACAGGAGCTCCTACAATGAGCAGTTCTTC
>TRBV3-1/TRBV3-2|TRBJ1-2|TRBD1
CASSQDDRGGYGYTF
TGTGCCAGCAGCCAAGATGACAGGGGAGGCTATGGCTACACCTTC
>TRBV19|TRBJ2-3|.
CASTPGTDTQYF
TGTGCCAGTACCCCCGGTACAGATACGCAGTATTTT
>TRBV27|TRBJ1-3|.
CASSAGLGNTIYF
TGTGCCAGTTCCGCGGGACTGGGAAACACCATATATTTT